Sequencing of this T cell receptor (beta chain) was carried out in a study of cytomegalovirus exposure and HLA in healthy donors. The CDR3 runs 14 residues. From germline, CDR1 is SGHDN and CDR2 FVKESK. The V gene lost 1 base and the J gene lost 1 base, with 8 bases spanning the gap. Donors showed nominal health when sampled, although they likely had unrecorded immune exposures. This clone has just a few counts. Antigen: not known. Study-wide results and limits: A prior analysis recorded that most TCR beta V segments were productive about 87% or about 30% of the time. Specificity for CMV antigens was confirmed in vitro for a few of the CMV-associated chains.

The PCR used 60 Vbeta and 13 Jbeta primers. Assay: immunoSEQ multiplex PCR; the TCRdb copy retains only in-frame clones and omits some. The top ten hold under 4% of the sample, which has under 200,000 clones, approximately 78% seen once. What was sequenced was PBMCs. This TCR derives from a woman aged 40 to 50 in good health and CMV-seronegative. The chain combines TRBV14 with TRBJ2-7; D uncertain. The CDR3 reads CASSQGPTSYEQYF. The CDR3 coding sequence is TGTGCCAGCAGCCAAGGTCCAACTTCCTACGAGCAGTACTTC.